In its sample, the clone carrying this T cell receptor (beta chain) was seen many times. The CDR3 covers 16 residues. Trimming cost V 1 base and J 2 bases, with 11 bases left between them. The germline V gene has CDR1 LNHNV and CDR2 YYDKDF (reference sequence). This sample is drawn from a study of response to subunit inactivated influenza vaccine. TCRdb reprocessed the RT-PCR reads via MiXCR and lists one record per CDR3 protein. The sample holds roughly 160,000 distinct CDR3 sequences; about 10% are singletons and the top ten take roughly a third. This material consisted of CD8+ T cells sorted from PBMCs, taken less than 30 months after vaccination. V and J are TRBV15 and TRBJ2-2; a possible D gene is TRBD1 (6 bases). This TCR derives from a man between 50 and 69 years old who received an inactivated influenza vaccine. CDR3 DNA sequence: TGTGCCACCAGCAGAGGGTGGGACACCAACACCGGGGAGCTGTTTTTT. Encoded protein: CATSRGWDTNTGELFF.